Sequencing of this TCR beta chain was carried out in a study of persistence of HIV-infected CD4 T cells. On the study more broadly: Isolated cells were CMV- and HIV-1 Gag-responding CD4+ T cells. Up to about 200 mL blood was drawn at multiple time points; a couple of donors had single-time leukapheresis.

Sequencing used immunoSEQ version 4 in survey mode. Assay used: immunoSEQ multiplex PCR; TCRdb lists only in-frame clones, some missing. This table holds about 64,000 clones, less than 85% found once. Overlapping HIV-1 Gag 15-mer peptides at approximately 0.96 ug per peptide per mL were used. CD40L-negative CD69-negative CD45RO-high memory CD4+ T cells were sorted as populations depleted of antigen-responding cells. Inclusion required CMV-positive serology and CD4+ counts above 400 cells/uL. A roughly 17-hour stimulation of CD8-depleted PBMCs used anti-CD28/CD49d costimulation, CD40-blocking antibody and enfuvirtide. Points on this clone: Its target is unknown.

In germline, CDR1 is SGHDT, CDR2 YYEEEE. The CDR3 is made up of 16 amino acids. Unmatched junction bases numbered 8, after V lost 4 bases and J lost 1 base. The material was CD4+ T cells sorted from PBMCs after roughly 18-hour stimulation, obtained from a patient who received antiretroviral therapy. This clonotype was obtained from an adult man with HIV who was CMV-seropositive. The V gene is TRBV5-6, the J gene TRBJ2-5, with 9 bases aligning to TRBD2. In DNA form, the CDR3 reads TGTGCCAGCAGCCCACGGCGGGAGGGGGGCCAAGAGACCCAGTACTTC. This encodes CASSPRREGGQETQYF.